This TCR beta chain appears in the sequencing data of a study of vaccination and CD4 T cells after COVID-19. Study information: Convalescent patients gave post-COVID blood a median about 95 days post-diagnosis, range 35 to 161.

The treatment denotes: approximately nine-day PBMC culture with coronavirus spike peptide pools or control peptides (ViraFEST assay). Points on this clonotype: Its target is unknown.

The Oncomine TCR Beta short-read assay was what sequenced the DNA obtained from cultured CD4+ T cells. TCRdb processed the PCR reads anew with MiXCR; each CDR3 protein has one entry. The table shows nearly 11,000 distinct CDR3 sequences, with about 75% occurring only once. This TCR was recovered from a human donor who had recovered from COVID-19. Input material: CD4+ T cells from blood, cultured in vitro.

CDR3 DNA: TGTGCCAGCAGGCATTATGGACAGGGGGAGACCCAGTACTTC. Residues: CASRHYGQGETQYF. This chain connects TRBV28 to TRBJ2-5, with 9 nucleotides matching TRBD1. V was pared by 6 bases and J by 5 bases, with 7 bases of the junction left unmatched. The germline V gene has CDR1 MDHEN and CDR2 SYDVKM. The CDR3 length is 14 residues.